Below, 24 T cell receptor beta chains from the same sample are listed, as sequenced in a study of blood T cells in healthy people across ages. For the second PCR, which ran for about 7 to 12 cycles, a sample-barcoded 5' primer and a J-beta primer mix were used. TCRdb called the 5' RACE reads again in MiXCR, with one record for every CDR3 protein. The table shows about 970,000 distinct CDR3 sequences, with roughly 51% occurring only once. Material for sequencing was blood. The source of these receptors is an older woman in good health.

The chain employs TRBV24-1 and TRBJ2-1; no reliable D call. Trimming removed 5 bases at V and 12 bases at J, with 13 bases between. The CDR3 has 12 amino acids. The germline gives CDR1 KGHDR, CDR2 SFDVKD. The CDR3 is CATSVRAGGQFF. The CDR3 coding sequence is TGTGCCACCAGTGTTAGGGCCGGCGGGCAGTTCTTC.

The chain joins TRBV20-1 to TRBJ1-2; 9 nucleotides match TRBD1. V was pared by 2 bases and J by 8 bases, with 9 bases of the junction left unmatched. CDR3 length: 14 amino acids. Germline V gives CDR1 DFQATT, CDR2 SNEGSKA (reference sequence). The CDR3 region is CSARRKQGATGYTF. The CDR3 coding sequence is TGCAGTGCTAGACGAAAACAGGGGGCTACAGGCTACACCTTC.

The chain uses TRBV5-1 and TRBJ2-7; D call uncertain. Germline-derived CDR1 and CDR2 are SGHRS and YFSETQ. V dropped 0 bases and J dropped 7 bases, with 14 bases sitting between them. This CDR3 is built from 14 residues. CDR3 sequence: CASSLDIGLREQYF. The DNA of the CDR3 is TGCGCCAGCAGCTTGGATATAGGGTTGCGGGAGCAGTACTTC.

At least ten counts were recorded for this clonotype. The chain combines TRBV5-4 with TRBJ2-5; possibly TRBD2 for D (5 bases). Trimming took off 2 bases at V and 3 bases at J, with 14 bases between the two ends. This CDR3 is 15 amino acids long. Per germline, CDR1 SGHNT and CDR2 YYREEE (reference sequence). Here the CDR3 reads CASSFSGLAEETQYF. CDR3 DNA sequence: TGTGCCAGCAGCTTTTCCGGGCTAGCCGAAGAGACCCAGTACTTC.

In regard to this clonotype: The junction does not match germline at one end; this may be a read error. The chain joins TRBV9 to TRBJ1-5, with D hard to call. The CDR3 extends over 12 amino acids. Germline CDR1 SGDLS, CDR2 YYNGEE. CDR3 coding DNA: TGTGCCGGCAGCGTTTTTCGGCCAGGCCAGCATTTT. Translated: CAGSVFRPGQHF.

CDR3 nucleotide sequence: TGTGCCAGCAGTTCACACAGGGGTAGGAACGAGCAGTACTTC. It translates to CASSSHRGRNEQYF. This chain links TRBV6-5 with TRBJ2-7; 7 nucleotides agree with TRBD1. There are 14 residues in the CDR3. The trim removed 4 bases at V and 5 bases at J, leaving 8 bases unmatched. The germline CDR1 and CDR2 sequences are MNHEY and SVGAGI.

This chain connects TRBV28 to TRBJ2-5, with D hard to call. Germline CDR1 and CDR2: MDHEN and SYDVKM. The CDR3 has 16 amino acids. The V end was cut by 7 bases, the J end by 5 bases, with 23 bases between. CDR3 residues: CASTQPKVGSSETQYF. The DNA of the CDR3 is TGTGCCAGCACTCAACCAAAGGTCGGGTCTTCGGAGACCCAGTACTTC.

CDR3 loop: CSVSRLTTATNEKLFF. In DNA, the CDR3 is TGCAGCGTGAGCCGCCTGACGACCGCAACTAATGAAAAACTGTTTTTT. The chain uses TRBV29-1 and TRBJ1-4; D remains ambiguous. CDR3 size: 16 residues. CDR1 and CDR2 (germline): SQVTM, ANQGSEA. The V gene lost 6 bases and the J gene lost 0 bases, with 17 bases spanning the gap.

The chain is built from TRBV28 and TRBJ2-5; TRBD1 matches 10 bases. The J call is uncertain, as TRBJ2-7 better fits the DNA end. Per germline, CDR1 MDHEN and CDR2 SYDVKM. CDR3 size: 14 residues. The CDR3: CASRTRQGAHEQYF. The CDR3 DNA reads TGTGCCAGCAGAACCAGACAGGGGGCCCACGAGCAGTACTTC.

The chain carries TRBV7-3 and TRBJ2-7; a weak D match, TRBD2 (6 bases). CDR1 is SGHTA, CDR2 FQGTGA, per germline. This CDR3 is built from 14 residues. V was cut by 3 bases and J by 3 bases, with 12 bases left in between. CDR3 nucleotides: TGTGCCAGCAGCTTTAGTGGCGGGAACTACGAGCAGTACTTC. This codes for CASSFSGGNYEQYF.

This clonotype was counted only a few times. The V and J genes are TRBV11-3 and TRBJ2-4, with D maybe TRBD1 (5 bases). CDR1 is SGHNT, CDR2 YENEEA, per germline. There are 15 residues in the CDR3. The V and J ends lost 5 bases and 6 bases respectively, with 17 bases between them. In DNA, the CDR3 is TGTGCCAGCAGCCAAGGAGTTGGGGCAGGAAACATTCAGTACTTC. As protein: CASSQGVGAGNIQYF.

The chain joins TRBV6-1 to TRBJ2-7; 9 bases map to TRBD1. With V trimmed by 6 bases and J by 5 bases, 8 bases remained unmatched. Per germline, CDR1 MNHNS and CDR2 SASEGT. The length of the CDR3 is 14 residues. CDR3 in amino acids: CASRPTGGRHEQYF. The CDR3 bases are TGTGCCAGCAGACCCACAGGGGGCCGACACGAGCAGTACTTC.

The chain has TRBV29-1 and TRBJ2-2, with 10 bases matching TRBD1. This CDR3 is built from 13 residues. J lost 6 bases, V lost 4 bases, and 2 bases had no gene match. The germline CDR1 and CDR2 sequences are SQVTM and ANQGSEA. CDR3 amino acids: CSVVDRGAGELFF. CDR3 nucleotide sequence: TGCAGCGTTGTGGACAGGGGGGCCGGGGAGCTGTTTTTT.

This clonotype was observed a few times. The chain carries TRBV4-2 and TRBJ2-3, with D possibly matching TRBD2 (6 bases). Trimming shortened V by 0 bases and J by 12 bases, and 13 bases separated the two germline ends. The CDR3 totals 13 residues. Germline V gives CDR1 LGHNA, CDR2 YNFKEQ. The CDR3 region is CASSQEEGAPQYF. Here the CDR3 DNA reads TGTGCCAGCAGCCAAGAGGAGGGAGCGCCCCAGTATTTT.

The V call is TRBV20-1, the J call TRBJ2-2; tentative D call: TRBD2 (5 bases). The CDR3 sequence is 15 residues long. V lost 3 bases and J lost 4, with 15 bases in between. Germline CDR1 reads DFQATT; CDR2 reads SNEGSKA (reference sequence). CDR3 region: CSARTLLASTGELFF. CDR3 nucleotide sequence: TGCAGTGCTAGGACTTTGCTAGCCTCCACCGGGGAGCTGTTTTTT.

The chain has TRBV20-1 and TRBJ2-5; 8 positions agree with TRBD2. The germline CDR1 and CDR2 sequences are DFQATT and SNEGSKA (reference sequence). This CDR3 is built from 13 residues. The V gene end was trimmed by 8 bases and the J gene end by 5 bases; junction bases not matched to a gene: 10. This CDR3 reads CSNGLAGVETQYF. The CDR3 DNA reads TGCAGTAACGGACTAGCCGGTGTCGAGACCCAGTACTTC.

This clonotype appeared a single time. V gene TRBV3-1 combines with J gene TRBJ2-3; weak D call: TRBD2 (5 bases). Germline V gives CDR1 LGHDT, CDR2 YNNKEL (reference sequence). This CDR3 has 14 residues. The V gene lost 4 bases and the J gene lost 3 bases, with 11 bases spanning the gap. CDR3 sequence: CASSRLRGTDTQYF. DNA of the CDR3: TGTGCCAGCAGCCGGCTCCGCGGGACAGATACGCAGTATTTT.

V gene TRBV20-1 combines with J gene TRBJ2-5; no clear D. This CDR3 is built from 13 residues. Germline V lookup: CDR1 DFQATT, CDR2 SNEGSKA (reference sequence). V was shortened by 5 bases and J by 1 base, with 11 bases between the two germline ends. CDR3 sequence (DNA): TGCAGTGCTTTCAACAGTATCCAAGAGACCCAGTACTTC. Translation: CSAFNSIQETQYF.

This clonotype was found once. The CDR3 loop reads CSVVRGFSGSAPTDTQYF. As DNA, the CDR3 is TGCAGCGTTGTGAGGGGGTTTAGCGGGAGCGCCCCCACAGATACGCAGTATTTT. The rearrangement uses TRBV29-1 and TRBJ2-3; 9 nucleotides align to TRBD2. The V gene end was trimmed by 4 bases and the J gene end by 2 bases; junction bases not matched to a gene: 16. Germline loops: CDR1 SQVTM, CDR2 ANQGSEA. CDR3 length: 18 amino acids.

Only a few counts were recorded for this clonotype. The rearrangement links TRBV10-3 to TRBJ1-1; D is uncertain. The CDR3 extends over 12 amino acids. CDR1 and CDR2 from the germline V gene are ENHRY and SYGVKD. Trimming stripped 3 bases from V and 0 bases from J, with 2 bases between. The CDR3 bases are TGTGCCATCAGTGAATTGAACACTGAAGCTTTCTTT. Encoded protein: CAISELNTEAFF.

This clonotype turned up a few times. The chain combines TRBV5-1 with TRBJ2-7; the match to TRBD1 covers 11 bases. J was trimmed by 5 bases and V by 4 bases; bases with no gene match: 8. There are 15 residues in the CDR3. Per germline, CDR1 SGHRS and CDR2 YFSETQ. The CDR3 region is CASSEPGQGDHEQYF. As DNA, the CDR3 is TGCGCCAGCAGCGAACCGGGACAGGGGGACCACGAGCAGTACTTC.

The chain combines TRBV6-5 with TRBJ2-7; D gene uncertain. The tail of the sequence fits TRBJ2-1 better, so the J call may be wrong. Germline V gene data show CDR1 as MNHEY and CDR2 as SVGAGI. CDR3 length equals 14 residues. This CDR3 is CASSALGYDNEQFF. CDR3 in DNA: TGTGCCAGCAGCGCGCTGGGGTATGACAATGAGCAGTTCTTC.

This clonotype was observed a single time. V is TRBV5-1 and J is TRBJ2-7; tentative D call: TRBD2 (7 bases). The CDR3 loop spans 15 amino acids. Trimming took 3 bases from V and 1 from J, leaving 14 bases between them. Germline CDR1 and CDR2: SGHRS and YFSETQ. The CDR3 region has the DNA TGCGCCAGCAGCTGGGGGGGGGGCACATCCTACGAGCAGTACTTC. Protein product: CASSWGGGTSYEQYF.

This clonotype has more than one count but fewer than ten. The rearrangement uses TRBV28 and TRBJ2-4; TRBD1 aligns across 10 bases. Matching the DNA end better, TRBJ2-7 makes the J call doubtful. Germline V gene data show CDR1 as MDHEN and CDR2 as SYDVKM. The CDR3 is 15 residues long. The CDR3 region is CASSLSDRGAYEQYF. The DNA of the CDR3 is TGTGCCAGCAGTTTATCGGACAGGGGGGCCTACGAGCAGTACTTC.